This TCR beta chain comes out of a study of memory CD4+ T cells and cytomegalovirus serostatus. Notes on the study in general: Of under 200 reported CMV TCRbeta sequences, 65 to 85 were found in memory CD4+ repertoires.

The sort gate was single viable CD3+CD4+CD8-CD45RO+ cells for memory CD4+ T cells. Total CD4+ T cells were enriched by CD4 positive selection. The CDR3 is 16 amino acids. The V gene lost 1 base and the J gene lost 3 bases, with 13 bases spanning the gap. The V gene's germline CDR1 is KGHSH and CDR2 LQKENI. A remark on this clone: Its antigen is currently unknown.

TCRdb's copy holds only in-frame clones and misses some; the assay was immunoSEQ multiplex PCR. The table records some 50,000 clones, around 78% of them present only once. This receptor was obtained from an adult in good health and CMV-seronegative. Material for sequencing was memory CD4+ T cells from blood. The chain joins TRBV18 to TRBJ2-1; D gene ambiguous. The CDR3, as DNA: TGTGCCAGCTCACCACTACTTAAGGCTATCTACAATGAGCAGTTCTTC. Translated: CASSPLLKAIYNEQFF. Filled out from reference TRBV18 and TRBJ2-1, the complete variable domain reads NAGVMQNPRHLVRRRGQEARLRCSPMKGHSHVYWYRQLPEEGLKFMVYLQKENIIDESGMPKERFSAEFPKEGPSILRIQQVVRGDSAAYFCASSPLLKAIYNEQFFGPGTRLTVL.